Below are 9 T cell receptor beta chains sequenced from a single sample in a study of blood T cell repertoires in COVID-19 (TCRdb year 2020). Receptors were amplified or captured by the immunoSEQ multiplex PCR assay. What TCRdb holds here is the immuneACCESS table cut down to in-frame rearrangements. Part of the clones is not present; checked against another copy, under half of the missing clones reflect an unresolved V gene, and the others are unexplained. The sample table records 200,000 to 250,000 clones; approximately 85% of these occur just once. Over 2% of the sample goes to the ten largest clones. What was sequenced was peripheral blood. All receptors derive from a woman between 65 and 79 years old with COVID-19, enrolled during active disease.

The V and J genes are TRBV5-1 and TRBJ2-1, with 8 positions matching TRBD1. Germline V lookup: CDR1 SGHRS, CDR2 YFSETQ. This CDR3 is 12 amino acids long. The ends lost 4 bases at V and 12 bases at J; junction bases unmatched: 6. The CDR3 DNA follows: TGCGCCAGCAGCCCCGGACAGGGTCGGCAGTTCTTC. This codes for CASSPGQGRQFF.

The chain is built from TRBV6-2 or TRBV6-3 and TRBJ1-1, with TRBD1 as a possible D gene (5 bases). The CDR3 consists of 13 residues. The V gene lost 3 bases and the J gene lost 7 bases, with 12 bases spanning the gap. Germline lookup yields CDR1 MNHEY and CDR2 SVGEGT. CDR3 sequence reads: CASSYTGVGEAFF. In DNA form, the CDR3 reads TGTGCCAGCAGTTATACGGGGGTGGGTGAAGCTTTCTTT.

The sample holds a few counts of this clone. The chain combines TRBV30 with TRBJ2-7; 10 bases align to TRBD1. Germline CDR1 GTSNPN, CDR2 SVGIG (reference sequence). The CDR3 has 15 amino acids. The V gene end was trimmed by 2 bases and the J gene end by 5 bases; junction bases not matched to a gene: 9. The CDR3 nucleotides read TGTGCCTGGAGTATCTTGGGGACAGGGGTCGACGAGCAGTACTTC. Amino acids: CAWSILGTGVDEQYF.

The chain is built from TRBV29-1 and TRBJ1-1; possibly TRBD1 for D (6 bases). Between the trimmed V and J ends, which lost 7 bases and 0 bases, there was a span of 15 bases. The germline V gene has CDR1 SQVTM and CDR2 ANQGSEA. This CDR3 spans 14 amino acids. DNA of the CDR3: TGCAGCGCCCTAAGGGGGGGGGTGAACACTGAAGCTTTCTTT. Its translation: CSALRGGVNTEAFF.

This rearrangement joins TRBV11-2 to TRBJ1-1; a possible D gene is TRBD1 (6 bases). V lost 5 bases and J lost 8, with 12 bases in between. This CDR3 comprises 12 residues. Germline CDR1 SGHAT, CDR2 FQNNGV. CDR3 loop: CASSLTGLEAFF. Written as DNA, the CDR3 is TGTGCCAGCAGCCTAACAGGGCTGGAAGCTTTCTTT.

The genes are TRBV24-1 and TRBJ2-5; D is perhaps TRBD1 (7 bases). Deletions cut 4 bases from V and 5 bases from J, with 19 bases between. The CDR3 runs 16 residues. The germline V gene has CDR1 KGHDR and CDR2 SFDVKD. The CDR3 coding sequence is TGTGCCACCAGTGACCGGGGGACAGCGTGGGAGGAGACCCAGTACTTC. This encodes CATSDRGTAWEETQYF.

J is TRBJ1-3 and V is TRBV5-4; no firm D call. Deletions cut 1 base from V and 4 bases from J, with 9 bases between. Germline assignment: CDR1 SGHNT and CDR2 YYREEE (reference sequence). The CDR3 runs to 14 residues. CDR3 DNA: TGTGCCAGCAGCTTGTACGAGTCCGGAAACACCATATATTTT. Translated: CASSLYESGNTIYF. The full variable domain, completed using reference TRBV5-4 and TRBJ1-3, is ETGVTQSPTHLIKTRGQQVTLRCSSQSGHNTVSWYQQALGQGPQFIFQYYREEENGRGNFPPRFSGLQFPNYSSELNVNALELDDSALYLCASSLYESGNTIYFGEGSWLTVV.

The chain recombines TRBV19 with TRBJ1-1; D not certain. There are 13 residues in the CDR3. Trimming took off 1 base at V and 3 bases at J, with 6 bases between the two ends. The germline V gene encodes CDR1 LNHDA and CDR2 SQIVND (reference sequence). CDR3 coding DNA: TGTGCCAGTAGTATAGTCCCCGACACTGAAGCTTTCTTT. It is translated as CASSIVPDTEAFF.

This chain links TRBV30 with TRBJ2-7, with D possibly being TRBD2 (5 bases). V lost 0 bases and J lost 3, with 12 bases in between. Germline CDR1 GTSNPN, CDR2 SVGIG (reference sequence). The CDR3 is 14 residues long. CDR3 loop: CAWSVRAEVYEQYF. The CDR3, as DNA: TGTGCCTGGAGTGTACGAGCGGAGGTCTACGAGCAGTACTTC.